A single sample is the source of the 13 T cell receptor beta chains below, sequenced in a study of cytomegalovirus exposure and HLA in healthy donors. The PCR contained 60 Vbeta and 13 Jbeta primers. The assay was immunoSEQ multiplex PCR, and TCRdb's table has in-frame clones only and misses some. Its clone listing holds approximately 58,000 clones. Source material: PBMCs. The source is a woman aged 45 to 65 in good health and CMV-seropositive.

This chain links TRBV5-4 with TRBJ1-2; 7 nucleotides align to TRBD1. The CDR3 totals 14 residues. Germline loops: CDR1 SGHNT, CDR2 YYREEE (reference sequence). V shed 0 bases and J 7 bases; nucleotides not matched to a gene: 6. The CDR3 region is CASSLGQGESGYTF. In DNA form, the CDR3 reads TGTGCCAGCAGCTTGGGACAGGGAGAATCTGGCTACACCTTC.

The V call is TRBV6-5, the J call TRBJ1-6; 7 positions agree with TRBD1. The CDR3 has 15 residues. V was clipped by 0 bases and J by 7 bases; unmatched bases: 3. Germline V gene sequence: CDR1 MNHEY, CDR2 SVGAGI. CDR3 bases: TGTGCCAGCAGTTACTCGAACAGGGGAAATTCACCCCTCCACTTT. It codes for CASSYSNRGNSPLHF.

This chain joins TRBV4-1 and TRBJ1-4; 8 bases match TRBD1. CDR1 MGHRA and CDR2 YSYEKL come from the germline V gene. CDR3 length: 12 amino acids. V lost 1 base, J lost 12 bases, and 1 base stayed unmatched. The CDR3, as DNA: TGCGCCAGCAGCCAAGTACAGGGGGAACTGTTTTTT. It codes for CASSQVQGELFF.

The rearrangement uses TRBV5-1 and TRBJ2-1; D may be TRBD2 (5 bases). Trimming stripped 4 bases from V and 0 bases from J, with 11 bases between. Per the germline V gene, CDR1 is SGHRS and CDR2 is YFSETQ. This CDR3 has 15 residues. The CDR3: CASSPRAGSYNEQFF. The CDR3, as DNA: TGCGCCAGCAGCCCGAGGGCGGGCTCCTACAATGAGCAGTTCTTC.

The V and J genes are TRBV5-6 and TRBJ2-7; D remains unclear. Germline loops: CDR1 SGHDT, CDR2 YYEEEE. CDR3 size: 15 residues. The V end was cut by 0 bases, the J end by 2 bases, with 12 bases between. CDR3 nucleotides: TGTGCCAGCAGCTTGGGTTGGGCAGAGACCTACGAGCAGTACTTC. As protein: CASSLGWAETYEQYF.

The V gene is TRBV5-1, the J gene TRBJ2-7; D is uncertain. V lost 2 bases and J lost 6, with 12 bases in between. The CDR3 is made up of 13 amino acids. Germline CDR1 and CDR2: SGHRS and YFSETQ. The CDR3 protein is CASSFAPPGEQYF. CDR3 nucleotides: TGCGCCAGCAGCTTTGCGCCGCCGGGCGAGCAGTACTTC.

The rearrangement uses TRBV7-9 and TRBJ2-7, with TRBD2 matching over 7 bases. Germline V lookup: CDR1 SEHNR, CDR2 FQNEAQ (reference sequence). The CDR3 covers 14 residues. Losses at the gene ends were 4 bases for V and 4 bases for J; bases not matched to a gene: 7. The CDR3 protein is CASSSSGGRYEQYF. DNA of the CDR3: TGTGCCAGCAGCTCTAGCGGAGGTCGTTACGAGCAGTACTTC.

J is TRBJ2-5 and V is TRBV11-2; D unclear. The CDR3 is 11 amino acids. Between the trimmed V and J ends, which lost 5 bases and 1 base, there was a span of 2 bases. In germline, CDR1 is SGHAT, CDR2 FQNNGV. CDR3 loop: CASSRQETQYF. In DNA form, the CDR3 reads TGTGCCAGCAGCCGCCAAGAGACCCAGTACTTC.

The rearrangement links TRBV19 to TRBJ2-5, with D maybe TRBD1 (7 bases). From germline, CDR1 is LNHDA and CDR2 SQIVND (reference sequence). Trimming took 8 bases from V and 1 from J, leaving 20 bases between them. The CDR3 covers 16 residues. The CDR3 here is CASAFMAGGLQETQYF. Written as DNA, the CDR3 is TGTGCCAGTGCCTTTATGGCAGGGGGGCTCCAAGAGACCCAGTACTTC. Together with reference TRBV19 and TRBJ2-5, the CDR3 gives the full variable domain: DGGITQSPKYLFRKEGQNVTLSCEQNLNHDAMYWYRQDPGQGLRLIYYSQIVNDFQKGDIAEGYSVSREKKESFPLTVTSAQKNPTAFYLCASAFMAGGLQETQYFGPGTRLLVL.

This chain connects TRBV19 to TRBJ2-5; D is unclear. The CDR3 is made up of 13 amino acids. Germline V gene lookup returns CDR1 LNHDA and CDR2 SQIVND (reference sequence). With 3 bases removed from V and 2 bases from J, the gap between germline ends came to 7 bases. The CDR3 spells CASSIHLQETQYF. For the CDR3, the DNA is TGTGCCAGTAGTATCCACTTACAAGAGACCCAGTACTTC.

Judged by frequency, this clone is medium-sized. The chain uses TRBV6-5 and TRBJ1-1; perhaps TRBD1 as D (5 bases). The CDR3 covers 13 residues. CDR1 and CDR2 from the germline V gene are MNHEY and SVGAGI. The V and J ends lost 10 bases and 1 base respectively, with 13 bases between them. The CDR3 DNA sequence: TGTGCCACCAGAGACAGACAGAACACTGAAGCTTTCTTT. It encodes CATRDRQNTEAFF.

Concerning this clone itself: Mismatch with germline at one junction end may stem from a read error. V is TRBV18 and J is TRBJ2-3, with TRBD2 matching over 9 bases. The CDR3 is 14 amino acids. Germline V gene data show CDR1 as KGHSH and CDR2 as LQKENI. Here the CDR3 reads CASSPGTSIDTQYF. In DNA form, the CDR3 reads TGTGCCAGCTCACCAGGGACTAGCATAGATACGCAGTATTTT.

The rearrangement joins TRBV4-1 to TRBJ2-1, with 12 nucleotides matching TRBD2. The CDR3 is 17 residues long. V lost 6 bases to trimming and J lost 8 bases; unmatched junction nucleotides: 14. The germline V gene encodes CDR1 MGHRA and CDR2 YSYEKL. The CDR3 DNA sequence: TGCGCCAGCAGTTCAAGTCCTCTAGCGGGGGGGCAAGATGAGCAGTTCTTC. It encodes CASSSSPLAGGQDEQFF.